The present T cell receptor beta chain was sequenced within a study of radiation and T cells in renal cell carcinoma. This clone was found a few times. Antigen unknown. As to time point: baseline pretreatment blood. Treatment: 15 Gy SBRT to primary tumor, nephrectomy 4 weeks later. Clear cell pathology was present in this patient's renal cell carcinoma. This CDR3 spans 13 amino acids. V lost 6 bases to trimming and J lost 6 bases; unmatched junction nucleotides: 2. Germline V gene lookup returns CDR1 SGHRS and CDR2 YFSETQ. Produced via immunoSEQ multiplex PCR; TCRdb's table is partial and in-frame only. The data show about 130,000 clones, about 88% seen once. Study outcomes and limitations: Pretreatment tumor biopsies were lacking, so baseline clonotypes are unknown.

The rearrangement joins TRBV5-1 to TRBJ1-6; 8 nucleotides match TRBD1. The sequencing here drew on blood, taken from a patient whose treatment included radiotherapy and nephrectomy. This receptor was identified in a woman between 45 and 60 years old with renal cell carcinoma. Here the CDR3 DNA reads TGCGCCAGCACAACAGGGGGTAATTCACCCCTCCACTTT. Encoded protein: CASTTGGNSPLHF.